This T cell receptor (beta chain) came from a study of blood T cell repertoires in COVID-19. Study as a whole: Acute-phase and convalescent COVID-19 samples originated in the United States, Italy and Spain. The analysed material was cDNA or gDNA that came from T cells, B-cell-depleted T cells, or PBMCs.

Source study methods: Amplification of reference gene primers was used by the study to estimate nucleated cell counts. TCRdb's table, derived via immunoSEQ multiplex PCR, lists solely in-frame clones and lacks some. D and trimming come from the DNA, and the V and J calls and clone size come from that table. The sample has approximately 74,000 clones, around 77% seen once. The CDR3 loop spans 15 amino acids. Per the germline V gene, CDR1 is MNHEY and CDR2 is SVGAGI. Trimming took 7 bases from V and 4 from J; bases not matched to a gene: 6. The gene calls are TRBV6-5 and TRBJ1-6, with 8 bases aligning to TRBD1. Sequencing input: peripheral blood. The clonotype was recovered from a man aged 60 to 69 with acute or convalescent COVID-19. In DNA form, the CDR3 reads TGTGCCAGCACCGCATGGACAGGGTATAATTCACCCCTCCACTTT. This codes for CASTAWTGYNSPLHF.